This T cell receptor beta chain was recorded in a study of blood T cell repertoires in COVID-19. Study context: COVID-19 samples, acute and convalescent, were from the United States, Italy and Spain. T cells, B-cell-depleted T cells, or PBMCs provided the cDNA or gDNA that served as material.

This CDR3 region has 14 residues. Germline V gene data show CDR1 as SGHDN and CDR2 as FVKESK. V lost 5 bases and J lost 4; bases outside the gene matches: 6. Per the authors' pipeline: Amplifying reference gene primers gave estimates of nucleated cell counts. The table came from immunoSEQ multiplex PCR; TCRdb's copy has only in-frame clones and leaves some out. The DNA gave D and trimming, while V, J and clone size come from that table. The sample has approximately 260,000 clones; 84% are singletons. The chain employs TRBV14 and TRBJ2-7; TRBD1 matches at 9 bases. Source material: peripheral blood. The source of this sequence is a human donor in a cohort sampled during active COVID-19. CDR3 amino acids: CASSADRGSYEQYF. In DNA, the CDR3 is TGTGCCAGCAGCGCAGACAGGGGGTCTTACGAGCAGTACTTC.